The 11 T cell receptor beta chains below come from one sample, sequenced in a study of blood T cell repertoires in COVID-19. Repertoires were generated with immunoSEQ multiplex PCR, while TCRdb's copy carries only in-frame clones and drops some. The sample lists fewer than 350,000 clones; approximately 85% were seen once. The sequenced sample was PBMCs or T cells enriched from blood (not recorded which). These receptors all stem from a man aged 25-45 years who had recovered from COVID-19.

The CDR3 DNA reads TGTGCCAGCAGTGATAGGCGTCTGTGGGGGGTTCCTGAAAAACTGTTTTTT. Protein product: CASSDRRLWGVPEKLFF. The chain couples TRBV2 to TRBJ1-4; D is perhaps TRBD1 (5 bases). Trimming removed 3 bases at V and 7 bases at J, with 21 bases between. CDR1 SNHLY and CDR2 FYNNEI come from the germline V gene. The CDR3 length is 17 residues. The complete variable domain, with remaining parts taken from reference TRBV2 and TRBJ1-4, reads EPEVTQTPSHQVTQMGQEVILRCVPISNHLYFYWYRQILGQKVEFLVSFYNNEISEKSEIFDDQFSVERPDGSNFTLKIRSTKLEDSAMYFCASSDRRLWGVPEKLFFGSGTQLSVL.

Here the CDR3 reads CASSRIEETQYF. As DNA, the CDR3 is TGTGCCAGCAGCCGTATAGAGGAGACCCAGTACTTC. The chain links TRBV2 to TRBJ2-5, with D uncertain. Trimming left V 6 bases short and J 5 bases short, with 10 bases between. The CDR3 sequence is 12 residues long. CDR1 and CDR2 (germline): SNHLY, FYNNEI.

This chain connects TRBV27 to TRBJ1-2; 8 bases are a match to TRBD1. The V segment lost 6 bases and the J segment 8 bases; nucleotides outside the gene matches: 5. CDR3 length: 12 amino acids. Germline CDR1 MNHEY, CDR2 SMNVEV (reference sequence). The CDR3, as DNA: TGTGCCAGCAGCTCCACAGGGGGGGGCTACACCTTC. This translates into CASSSTGGGYTF.

The rearrangement links TRBV9 to TRBJ2-3; 8 positions agree with TRBD2. The ends lost 6 bases at V and 1 base at J; junction bases unmatched: 4. The CDR3 consists of 14 residues. CDR1 and CDR2 (germline): SGDLS, YYNGEE. This CDR3 reads CASIPGGGTDTQYF. DNA for the CDR3: TGTGCCAGCATCCCGGGGGGGGGCACAGATACGCAGTATTTT.

The V gene is TRBV9, the J gene TRBJ1-1; TRBD1 aligns across 9 bases. Trimming at V came to 0 bases and at J to 3 bases, leaving 0 bases not matched to a gene. Germline loops: CDR1 SGDLS, CDR2 YYNGEE. The CDR3 loop spans 14 amino acids. The CDR3 bases are TGTGCCAGCAGCGTAGGGACAGGGGACACTGAAGCTTTCTTT. Its translation: CASSVGTGDTEAFF. The complete variable domain, with remaining parts taken from reference TRBV9 and TRBJ1-1, reads DSGVTQTPKHLITATGQRVTLRCSPRSGDLSVYWYQQSLDQGLQFLIQYYNGEERAKGNILERFSAQQFPDLHSELNLSSLELGDSALYFCASSVGTGDTEAFFGQGTRLTVV.

The chain couples TRBV12-3 or TRBV12-4 to TRBJ1-1; 7 nucleotides line up with TRBD1. V dropped 7 bases and J dropped 5; count of bases not matched to a gene: 7. The CDR3 runs 13 residues. CDR3 nucleotides: TGTGCCAGCAATAGGGGGCCGGGAACTGAAGCTTTCTTT. This codes for CASNRGPGTEAFF.

J is TRBJ1-3 and V is TRBV7-9; D gene ambiguous. In germline, CDR1 is SEHNR, CDR2 FQNEAQ (reference sequence). Trimming left V 1 base short and J 4 bases short, with 11 bases between. This CDR3 region has 15 residues. CDR3 protein: CASSLVDRRGNTIYF. CDR3 DNA: TGTGCCAGCAGCTTAGTTGATCGGAGGGGAAACACCATATATTTT.

The chain is built from TRBV11-1 and TRBJ1-1; 8 positions agree with TRBD1. Germline CDR1 SGHAT, CDR2 FQDESV (reference sequence). V lost 5 bases, J lost 6 bases, and 8 bases stayed unmatched. CDR3 length: 14 residues. The CDR3: CASSPGQGRPEAFF. The CDR3 bases are TGTGCCAGCAGCCCCGGACAGGGCAGACCTGAAGCTTTCTTT.

V and J are TRBV11-2 and TRBJ1-2; D uncertain. The germline CDR1 and CDR2 sequences are SGHAT and FQNNGV. Trimming removed 4 bases at V and 2 bases at J, with 14 bases between. This CDR3 comprises 15 residues. CDR3 protein: CASSWTRDQNYGYTF. The CDR3 nucleotides read TGTGCCAGCAGCTGGACCCGGGATCAGAACTATGGCTACACCTTC.

This clone appeared a few times. The chain joins TRBV6-5 to TRBJ2-2; a possible D gene is TRBD1 (5 bases). The CDR3 is 15 amino acids. Germline loops: CDR1 MNHEY, CDR2 SVGAGI. V gave up 5 bases and J gave up 7 bases, with 17 bases separating them. CDR3 in DNA: TGTGCCAGCAGTAGCGACAGCCCATGGGACGGGGAGCTGTTTTTT. Residues: CASSSDSPWDGELFF.

This clone was recorded only once. The chain uses TRBV3-1 (or the pseudogene TRBV3-2) and TRBJ1-5, with a tentative D call TRBD1 (6 bases). The CDR3 spans 15 residues. Between the trimmed V and J ends, which lost 1 base and 3 bases, there was a span of 10 bases. CDR1 is LGHDT, CDR2 YNNKEL, per germline (reference sequence). The CDR3 DNA sequence: TGTGCCAGCAGCCAAGCCAACAGGGACAATCAGCCCCAGCATTTT. Encoded protein: CASSQANRDNQPQHF.